This is a list of T cell receptor beta chains from one sample in a study of cytomegalovirus exposure and HLA in healthy donors. TCRdb keeps only in-frame clones here, not all; method: immunoSEQ multiplex PCR. The sample gives 130,000 or so clones, 81% of which show up once; 2% to 2.5% is in the top ten. Sequencing input: PBMCs. The source is a woman between 35 and 50 years old in good health and CMV-seronegative. CDR3s include the opening cysteine and the closing phenylalanine or tryptophan. A D gene is named only where the DNA matches it firmly. Expanded clones get a size class; other rows say once, few or many, or leave the size out.

cdr3_nt cdr3_aa cdr3_length j_call v_call d_call clone_size
TGTGCCAGCAGCGTAGACCGGTCTCCCTACAATGAGCAGTTCTTC CASSVDRSPYNEQFF 15 TRBJ2-1 TRBV9 NA NA
TGTGCCAGCAGTTCCGTCGACAGGAGAAATCAGCCCCAGCATTTT CASSSVDRRNQPQHF 15 TRBJ1-5 TRBV27 NA NA
TGTGCCAGTCGGCCGACAGGGGTACGAGAGCAGTACTTC CASRPTGVREQYF 13 TRBJ2-7 TRBV19 TRBD1 NA
TGTGCCAGCAGCTTAGTCCAGGAGACCCAGTACTTC CASSLVQETQYF 12 TRBJ2-5 TRBV7-9 NA NA
TGTGCCAGCAGTTTATCGGGCGGGTTCGAGCAGTACTTC CASSLSGGFEQYF 13 TRBJ2-7 TRBV27 NA NA
TGTGCCAGCAGGCGGGGACTGAACACTGAAGCTTTCTTT CASRRGLNTEAFF 13 TRBJ1-1 TRBV2 NA few
TGTTCCAGCAGCCCGCCGGTGCTTAGCTCCTACAATGAGCAGTTCTTC CSSSPPVLSSYNEQFF 16 TRBJ2-1 TRBV7-9 NA NA
TGTGCCAGCAGCTTAGTGGCCCCACCTAACACTGAAGCTTTCTTT CASSLVAPPNTEAFF 15 TRBJ1-1 TRBV7-6 NA NA
TGTGCCAGCAGCTTAAGGCGGTGGCGGGGGCACAATGAGCAGTTCTTC CASSLRRWRGHNEQFF 16 TRBJ2-1 TRBV7-9 NA NA
TGTGCCAGCAGTTACTCCGGGAATACGCAGTATTTT CASSYSGNTQYF 12 TRBJ2-3 TRBV6-6 NA NA
TGTGCCAGCAGCAAGAGGTCCGGCGGGGAGACCCAGTACTTC CASSKRSGGETQYF 14 TRBJ2-5 TRBV7-2 NA NA
TGTGCCAGCAGTCAGACGGGAGCACGCAATGAGCAGTTCTTC CASSQTGARNEQFF 14 TRBJ2-1 TRBV25-1 NA once
TGCGCCAGCACTAGTCCGGGGAGGAACACCGGGGAGCTGTTTTTT CASTSPGRNTGELFF 15 TRBJ2-2 TRBV5-1 NA few
TGTGCCAGCAGCAGACCCGGGACAGGTTACAATGAGCAGTTCTTC CASSRPGTGYNEQFF 15 TRBJ2-1 TRBV14 TRBD1 NA
TGTGCCAGCAGCTTTGGAGCCCCGCGGCCTAATGAAAAACTGTTTTTT CASSFGAPRPNEKLFF 16 TRBJ1-4 TRBV7-6 NA NA
TGCGCCAGCAGTGACGGGGCGGGAGCTACCACAGATACGCAGTATTTT CASSDGAGATTDTQYF 16 TRBJ2-3 TRBV10-2 TRBD2 NA
TGTGCCAGCACCGTCACTAGGCAAGAGACCCAGTACTTC CASTVTRQETQYF 13 TRBJ2-5 TRBV6-1 NA few
TGTGCCAGTAGCCCCCACGGACAGATGAACACTGAAGCTTTCTTT CASSPHGQMNTEAFF 15 TRBJ1-1 TRBV19 NA once
TGCGCCAGCAGCCAAGATACCCCCGGACAGATGAATAATTCACCCCTCCACTTT CASSQDTPGQMNNSPLHF 18 TRBJ1-6 TRBV4-1 NA NA
TGTGCCCACCGAAGGACAGGGGGCAGAGATACGCAGTATTTT CAHRRTGGRDTQYF 14 TRBJ2-3 TRBV2 TRBD1 NA
TGTGCCAGCAGTTTTTCAAAGGGGGTTTTTGCCGGGGAGCTGTTTTTT CASSFSKGVFAGELFF 16 TRBJ2-2 TRBV6-9 NA NA
TGTGCCAGCAGCAGGGGTTCGGGGTCCATGAACACTGAAGCTTTCTTT CASSRGSGSMNTEAFF 16 TRBJ1-1 TRBV21-1 NA NA
TGTGCCAGCAGCTTAGGAGAGAACGAGCAGTACTTC CASSLGENEQYF 12 TRBJ2-7 TRBV11-3 NA NA
TGTGCCAGCAGCGCGAACAGGGGGCTAACCTACGAGCAGTACTTC CASSANRGLTYEQYF 15 TRBJ2-7 TRBV11-1 TRBD1 NA
TGTGCCATCAAAGGGACAGCTAATGAAAAACTGTTTTTT CAIKGTANEKLFF 13 TRBJ1-4 TRBV10-3 TRBD1 few
TGTGCCAGCAGCTTGATAGGACAGGGGCAAGAGACCCAGTACTTC CASSLIGQGQETQYF 15 TRBJ2-5 TRBV5-4 TRBD1 NA
TGTGCCAGCAGTTGGGACAGGAACACTGAAGCTTTCTTT CASSWDRNTEAFF 13 TRBJ1-1 TRBV28 TRBD1 NA
TGTGCCAGCAGCCACAAGGTCGGGGATCAGCCCCAGCATTTT CASSHKVGDQPQHF 14 TRBJ1-5 TRBV6-1 NA few
TGTGCCAGCAGTGGACCGACGGGGTCCCATTTTAGCAATCAGCCCCAGCATTTT CASSGPTGSHFSNQPQHF 18 TRBJ1-5 TRBV6-1 NA NA
TGCAGCGTAACCTCAGGGGGCGGCCGGGCTTTCTTT CSVTSGGGRAFF 12 TRBJ1-1 TRBV29-1 TRBD1 once
TGCGCCAGCAGCTCGGTATCTGGTCCGGATACGCAGTATTTT CASSSVSGPDTQYF 14 TRBJ2-3 TRBV5-1 NA NA
TGCGCCAGCAGCCCAACCCCTGGAGGGACTAGCGGGGCCTACGAGCAGTACTTC CASSPTPGGTSGAYEQYF 18 TRBJ2-7 TRBV4-1 TRBD2 NA
TGTGCCAGCAGTTTACAAAACAGCTACGAGCAGTACTTC CASSLQNSYEQYF 13 TRBJ2-7 TRBV28 NA NA
TGTGCCAGTAGTAGAACAGGGAACACTGAAGCTTTCTTT CASSRTGNTEAFF 13 TRBJ1-1 TRBV19 NA NA
TGTGCCAGCAGCGACCGGACAGGGGTGAACACTGAAGCTTTCTTT CASSDRTGVNTEAFF 15 TRBJ1-1 TRBV7-3 TRBD1 NA
TGCAGCGCTGGACTAGCGGGAGGGAACTCCTACAATGAGCAGTTCTTC CSAGLAGGNSYNEQFF 16 TRBJ2-1 TRBV29-1 TRBD2 NA
TGTGCCAGTAACCCTGCGGCGGATGCCTACGAGCAGTACTTC CASNPAADAYEQYF 14 TRBJ2-7 TRBV19 NA NA
TGTGCCAGCAGCCCCCGACAGGGGGCTACACCCTTTAGCAATCAGCCCCAGCATTTT CASSPRQGATPFSNQPQHF 19 TRBJ1-5 TRBV7-8 TRBD1 NA
TGTGCCAGCAGCCCCCACAGGGCGCGGGAGCAGTACTTC CASSPHRAREQYF 13 TRBJ2-7 TRBV11-2 NA NA
TGCGCCAGCAGCTTGGGTACTAGCGGGCTCGAGCAGTACTTC CASSLGTSGLEQYF 14 TRBJ2-7 TRBV5-1 TRBD2 NA
TGTGCCAGCAGTCCCCGGGACAGGGTATCTGAAGCTTTCTTT CASSPRDRVSEAFF 14 TRBJ1-1 TRBV6-5 TRBD1 few
TGTGCCAGCAGCTTAGAAACCGGGACAGGGGACTATGGCTACACCTTC CASSLETGTGDYGYTF 16 TRBJ1-2 TRBV13 TRBD1 NA
TGTGCCAGCAGGGTCGGGGGGGTGTACGAGCAGTACTTC CASRVGGVYEQYF 13 TRBJ2-7 TRBV6-1 TRBD2 few
TGTGCCAGCAGCTGGGGGACAAGGGTGAACACTGAAGCTTTCTTT CASSWGTRVNTEAFF 15 TRBJ1-1 TRBV5-6 NA NA
TGCGCCAGCAGCCCCTGGACAGGGGTGATCTCTGAAGCTTTCTTT CASSPWTGVISEAFF 15 TRBJ1-1 TRBV5-1 TRBD1 NA